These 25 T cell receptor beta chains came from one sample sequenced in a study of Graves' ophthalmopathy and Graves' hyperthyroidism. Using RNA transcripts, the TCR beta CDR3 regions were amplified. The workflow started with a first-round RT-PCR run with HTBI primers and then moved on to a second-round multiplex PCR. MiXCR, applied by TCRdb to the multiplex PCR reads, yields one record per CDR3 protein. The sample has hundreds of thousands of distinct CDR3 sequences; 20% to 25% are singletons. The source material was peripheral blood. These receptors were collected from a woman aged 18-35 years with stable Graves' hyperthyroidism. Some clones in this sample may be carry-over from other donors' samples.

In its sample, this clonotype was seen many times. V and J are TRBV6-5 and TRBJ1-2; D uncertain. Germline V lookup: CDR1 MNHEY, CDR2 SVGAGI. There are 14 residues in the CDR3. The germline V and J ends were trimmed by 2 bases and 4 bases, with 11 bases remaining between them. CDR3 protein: CASSYLGEPYGYTF. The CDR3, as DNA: TGTGCCAGCAGTTACCTCGGGGAGCCCTATGGCTACACCTTC.

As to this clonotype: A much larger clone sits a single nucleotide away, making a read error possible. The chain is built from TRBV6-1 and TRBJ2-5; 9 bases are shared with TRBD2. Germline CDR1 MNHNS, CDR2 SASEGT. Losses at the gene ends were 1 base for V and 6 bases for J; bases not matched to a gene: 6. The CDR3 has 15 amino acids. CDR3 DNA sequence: TGTGCCAGCAGTGAAGATGGCGGGGGGGCCAAGACCCAGTACTTC. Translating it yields CASSEDGGGAKTQYF.

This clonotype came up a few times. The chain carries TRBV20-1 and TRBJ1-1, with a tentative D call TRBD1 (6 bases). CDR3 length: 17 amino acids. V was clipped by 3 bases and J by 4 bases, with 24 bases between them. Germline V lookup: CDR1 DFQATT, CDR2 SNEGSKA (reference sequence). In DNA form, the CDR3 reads TGCAGTGCTAGGTATACAGGGTCGAAGGGGCGAAGCACTGAAGCTTTCTTT. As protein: CSARYTGSKGRSTEAFF.

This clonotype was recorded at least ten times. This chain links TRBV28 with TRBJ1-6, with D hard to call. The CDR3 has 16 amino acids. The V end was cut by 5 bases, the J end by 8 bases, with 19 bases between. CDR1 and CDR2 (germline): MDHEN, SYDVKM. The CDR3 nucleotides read TGTGCCAGCAGTCGTCTTTTCGTCCATAGGGATTCACCCCTCCACTTT. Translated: CASSRLFVHRDSPLHF.

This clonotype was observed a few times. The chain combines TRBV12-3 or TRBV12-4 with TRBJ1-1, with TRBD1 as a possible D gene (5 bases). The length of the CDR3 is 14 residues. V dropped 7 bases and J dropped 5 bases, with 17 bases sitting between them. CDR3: CASTLGGGLTEAFF. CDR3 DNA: TGTGCCAGCACCTTGGGCGGGGGTTTAACTGAAGCTTTCTTT.

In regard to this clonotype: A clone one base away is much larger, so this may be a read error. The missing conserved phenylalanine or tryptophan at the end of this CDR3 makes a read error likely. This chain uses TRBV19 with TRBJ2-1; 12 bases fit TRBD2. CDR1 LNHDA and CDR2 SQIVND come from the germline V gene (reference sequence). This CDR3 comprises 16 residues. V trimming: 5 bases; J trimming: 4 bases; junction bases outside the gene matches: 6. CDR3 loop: CASSPSGTSGYNEQFV. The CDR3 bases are TGTGCCAGTAGTCCTTCCGGGACTAGCGGGTACAATGAGCAGTTCGTC.

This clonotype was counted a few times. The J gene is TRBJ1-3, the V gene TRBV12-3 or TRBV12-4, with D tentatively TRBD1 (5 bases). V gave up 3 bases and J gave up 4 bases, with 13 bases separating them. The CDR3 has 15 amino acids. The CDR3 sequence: CASSLEGLAGNTIYF. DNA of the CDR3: TGTGCCAGCAGTTTGGAGGGGCTCGCGGGAAACACCATATATTTT.

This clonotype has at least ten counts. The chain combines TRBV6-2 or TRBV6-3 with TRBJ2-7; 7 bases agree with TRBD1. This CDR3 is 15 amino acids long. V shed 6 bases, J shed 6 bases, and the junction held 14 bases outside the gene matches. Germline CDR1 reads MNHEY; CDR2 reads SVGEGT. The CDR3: CASSRKVGQQVEQYF. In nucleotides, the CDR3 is TGTGCCAGCAGCCGCAAGGTGGGACAGCAAGTCGAGCAGTACTTC.

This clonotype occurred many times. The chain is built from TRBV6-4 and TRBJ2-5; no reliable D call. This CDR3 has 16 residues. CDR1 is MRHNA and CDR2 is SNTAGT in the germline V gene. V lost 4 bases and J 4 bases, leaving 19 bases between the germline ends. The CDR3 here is CASSVSWAEDRETQYF. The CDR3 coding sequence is TGTGCCAGCAGTGTTAGCTGGGCAGAAGACCGAGAGACCCAGTACTTC.

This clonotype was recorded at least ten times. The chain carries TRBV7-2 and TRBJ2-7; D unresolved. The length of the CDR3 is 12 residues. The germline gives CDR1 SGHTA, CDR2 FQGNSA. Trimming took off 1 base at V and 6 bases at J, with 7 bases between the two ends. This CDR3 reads CASSLVRGEQYF. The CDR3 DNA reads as TGTGCCAGCAGCTTAGTTCGAGGCGAGCAGTACTTC.

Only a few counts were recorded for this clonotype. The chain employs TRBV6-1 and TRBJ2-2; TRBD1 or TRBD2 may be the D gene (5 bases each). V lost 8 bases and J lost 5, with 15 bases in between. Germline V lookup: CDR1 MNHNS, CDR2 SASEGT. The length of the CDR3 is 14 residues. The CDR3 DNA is TGTGCCAGCGATCAGGATTGGGGGACCGGGGAGCTGTTTTTT. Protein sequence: CASDQDWGTGELFF.

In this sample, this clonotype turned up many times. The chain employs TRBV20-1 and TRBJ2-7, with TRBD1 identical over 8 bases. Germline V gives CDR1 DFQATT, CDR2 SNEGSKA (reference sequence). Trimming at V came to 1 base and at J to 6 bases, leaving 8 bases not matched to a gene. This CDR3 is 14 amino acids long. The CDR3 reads CSARVPQGAGEQYF. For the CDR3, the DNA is TGCAGTGCTAGAGTCCCGCAGGGGGCGGGCGAGCAGTACTTC.

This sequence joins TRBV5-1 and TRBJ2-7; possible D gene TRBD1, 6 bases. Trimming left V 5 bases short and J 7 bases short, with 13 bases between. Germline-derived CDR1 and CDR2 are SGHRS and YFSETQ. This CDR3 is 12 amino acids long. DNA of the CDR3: TGCGCCAGCAGATCGACAGGCCTGGAGCAGTACTTC. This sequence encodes CASRSTGLEQYF.

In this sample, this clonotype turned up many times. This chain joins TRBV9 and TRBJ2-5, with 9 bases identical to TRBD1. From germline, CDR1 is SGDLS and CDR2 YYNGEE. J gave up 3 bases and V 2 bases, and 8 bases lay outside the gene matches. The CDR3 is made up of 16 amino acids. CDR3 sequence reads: CASSVRPGTGKETQYF. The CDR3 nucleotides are TGTGCCAGCAGCGTCCGTCCCGGGACAGGGAAAGAGACCCAGTACTTC.

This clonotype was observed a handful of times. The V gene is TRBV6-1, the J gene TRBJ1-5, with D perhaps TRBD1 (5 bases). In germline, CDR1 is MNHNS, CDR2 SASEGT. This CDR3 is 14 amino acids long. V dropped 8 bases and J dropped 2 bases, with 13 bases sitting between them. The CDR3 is CASSQEVGNQPQHF. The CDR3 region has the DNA TGTGCCAGCTCACAGGAGGTCGGCAATCAGCCCCAGCATTTT.

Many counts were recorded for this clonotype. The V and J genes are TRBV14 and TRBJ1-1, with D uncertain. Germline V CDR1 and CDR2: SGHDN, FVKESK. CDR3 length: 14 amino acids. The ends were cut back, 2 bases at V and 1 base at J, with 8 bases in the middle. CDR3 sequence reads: CASSQQASNTEAFF. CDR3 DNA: TGTGCCAGCAGCCAACAGGCGTCGAACACTGAAGCTTTCTTT.

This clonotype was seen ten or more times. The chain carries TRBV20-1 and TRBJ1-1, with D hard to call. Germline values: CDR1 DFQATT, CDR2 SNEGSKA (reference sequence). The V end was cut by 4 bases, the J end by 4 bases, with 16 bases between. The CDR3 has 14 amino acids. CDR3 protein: CSATPPSTRTEAFF. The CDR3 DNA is TGCAGTGCTACACCCCCATCGACCCGCACTGAAGCTTTCTTT.

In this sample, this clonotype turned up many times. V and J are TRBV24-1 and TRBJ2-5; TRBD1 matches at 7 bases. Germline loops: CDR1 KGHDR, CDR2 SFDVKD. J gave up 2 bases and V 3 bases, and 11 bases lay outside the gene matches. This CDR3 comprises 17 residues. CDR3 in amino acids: CATSDPTATGMQETQYF. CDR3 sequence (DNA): TGTGCCACCAGTGATCCAACAGCGACAGGGATGCAAGAGACCCAGTACTTC.

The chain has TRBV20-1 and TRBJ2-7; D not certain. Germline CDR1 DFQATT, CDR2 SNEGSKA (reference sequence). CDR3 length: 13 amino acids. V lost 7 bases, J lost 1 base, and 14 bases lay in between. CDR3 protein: CSVPGRGSYEQYF. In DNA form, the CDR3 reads TGCAGTGTCCCTGGGCGCGGTTCCTACGAGCAGTACTTC.

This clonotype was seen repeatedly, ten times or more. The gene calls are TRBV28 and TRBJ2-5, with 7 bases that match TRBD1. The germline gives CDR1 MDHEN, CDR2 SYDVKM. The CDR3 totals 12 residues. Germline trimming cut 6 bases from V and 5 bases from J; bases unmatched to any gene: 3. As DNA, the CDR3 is TGTGCCAGCAGCACGGGACAGGAGACCCAGTACTTC. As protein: CASSTGQETQYF. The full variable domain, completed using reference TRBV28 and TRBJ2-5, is DVKVTQSSRYLVKRTGEKVFLECVQDMDHENMFWYRQDPGLGLRLIYFSYDVKMKEKGDIPEGYSVSREKKERFSLILESASTNQTSMYLCASSTGQETQYFGPGTRLLVL.

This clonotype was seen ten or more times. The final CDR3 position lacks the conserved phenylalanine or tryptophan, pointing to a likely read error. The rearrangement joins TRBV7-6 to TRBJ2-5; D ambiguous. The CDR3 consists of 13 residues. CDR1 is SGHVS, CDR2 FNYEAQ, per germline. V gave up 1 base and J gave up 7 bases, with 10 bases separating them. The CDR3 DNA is TGTGCCAGCAGCTTAGTGTCAGAAGGGACCCAGTACCTC. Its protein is CASSLVSEGTQYL.

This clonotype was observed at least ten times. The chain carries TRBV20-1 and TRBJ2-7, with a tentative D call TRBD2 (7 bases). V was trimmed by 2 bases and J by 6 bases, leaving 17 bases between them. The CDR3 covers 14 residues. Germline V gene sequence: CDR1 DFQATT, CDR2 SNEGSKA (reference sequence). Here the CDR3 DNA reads TGCAGTGCTAGACAGGGCGGGGGCCCCTCCGAGCAGTACTTC. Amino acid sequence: CSARQGGGPSEQYF.

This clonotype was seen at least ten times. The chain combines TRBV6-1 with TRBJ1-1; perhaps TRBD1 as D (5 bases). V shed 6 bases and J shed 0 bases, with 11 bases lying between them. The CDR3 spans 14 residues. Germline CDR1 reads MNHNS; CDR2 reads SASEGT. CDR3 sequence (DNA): TGTGCCAGCAGGGGGGGAGAAATGAACACTGAAGCTTTCTTT. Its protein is CASRGGEMNTEAFF.

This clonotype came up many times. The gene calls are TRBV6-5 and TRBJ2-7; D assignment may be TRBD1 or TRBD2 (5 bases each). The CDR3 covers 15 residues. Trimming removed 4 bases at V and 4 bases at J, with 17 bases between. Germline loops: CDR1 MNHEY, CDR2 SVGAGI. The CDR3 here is CASSFGPNEGYEQYF. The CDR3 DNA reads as TGTGCCAGCAGTTTCGGCCCAAACGAGGGGTACGAGCAGTACTTC.

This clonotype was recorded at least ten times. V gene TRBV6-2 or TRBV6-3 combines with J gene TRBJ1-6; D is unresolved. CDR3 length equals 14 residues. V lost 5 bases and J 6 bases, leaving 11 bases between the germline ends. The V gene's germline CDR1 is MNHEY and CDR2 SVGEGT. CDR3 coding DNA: TGTGCCAGCAGTGGGGAGATTGGTAATTCACCCCTCCACTTT. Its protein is CASSGEIGNSPLHF.